The clone carrying this T cell receptor (beta chain) was counted between two and nine times. Its antigen is not identified. The V end was cut by 5 bases, the J end by 8 bases, with 13 bases between. The CDR3 is 13 residues long. Germline V lookup: CDR1 SNHLY, CDR2 FYNNEI. Libraries for TCR beta were made by quantitative 5'-RACE with molecular barcodes. TCRdb passed the 5' RACE reads through MiXCR, listing each CDR3 protein once. The data contain approximately 550,000 distinct CDR3 sequences, roughly 13% of them seen just once; the ten biggest clones take up about 6.5%. This record belongs to a study of CD8 T cells in ankylosing spondylitis. Points from the study as a whole: Earlier reports found some motif variants in synovial fluid and blood in reactive arthritis. Within matched ankylosing spondylitis synovial fluid, disease-linked clones were reportedly significantly enriched. A TCR beta motif of fewer than 10 highly homologous variants seemed to mark ankylosing spondylitis blood. Disease-linked clones displayed a CD8+ phenotype and appeared relatively rarely in peripheral blood.

This receptor was obtained from a male donor with ankylosing spondylitis. Source material: blood, either unsorted or a sorted T cell fraction (not recorded which). The chain has TRBV2 and TRBJ2-1, with unresolved D. CDR3 coding DNA: TGTGCCAGCAGTCGGACGCTCGGCGATGAGCAGTTCTTC. This translates into CASSRTLGDEQFF.